Below are 28 T cell receptor beta chains sequenced from a single sample in a study of cytomegalovirus exposure and HLA in healthy donors. The PCR ran on 60 Vbeta and 13 Jbeta primers. Sequencing used immunoSEQ multiplex PCR; TCRdb keeps in-frame clones, though not all of them. The repertoire holds roughly 160,000 clones, around 80% seen once, with 4.3% in the top ten. The source material was PBMCs. The receptors derive from a man aged 40-49 years in good health and CMV-seronegative.

This clone was observed once. The chain has TRBV7-8 and TRBJ1-6, with a weak D call TRBD1 (5 bases). CDR3 size: 15 residues. Germline values: CDR1 SGHVS, CDR2 FQNEAQ. V was shortened by 2 bases and J by 8 bases, with 13 bases between the two germline ends. The DNA of the CDR3 is TGTGCCAGCAGCTTAATCCTGGGGCAGTATTCACCCCTCCACTTT. It encodes CASSLILGQYSPLHF.

The chain combines TRBV7-9 with TRBJ2-7; 7 positions agree with TRBD1. J was trimmed by 2 bases and V by 5 bases; bases with no gene match: 3. This CDR3 is 13 amino acids long. Germline V gene data show CDR1 as SEHNR and CDR2 as FQNEAQ (reference sequence). CDR3 in DNA: TGTGCCAGCAGCCGGACAGGAGCCTACGAGCAGTACTTC. This sequence encodes CASSRTGAYEQYF. Drawing the rest from reference TRBV7-9 and TRBJ2-7, the complete variable domain is DTGVSQNPRHKITKRGQNVTFRCDPISEHNRLYWYRQTLGQGPEFLTYFQNEAQLEKSRLLSDRFSAERPKGSFSTLEIQRTEQGDSAMYLCASSRTGAYEQYFGPGTRLTVT.

There are a few counts of this clone. The chain has TRBV6-1 and TRBJ1-1, with D hard to call. The CDR3 is 14 amino acids. Germline CDR1 and CDR2: MNHNS and SASEGT. Trimming cost V 0 bases and J 3 bases, with 8 bases left between them. CDR3 in DNA: TGTGCCAGCAGTGAAGCGTTGGGAGACACTGAAGCTTTCTTT. Its protein is CASSEALGDTEAFF.

The V gene is TRBV7-3, the J gene TRBJ2-7; 9 nucleotides align to TRBD2. Germline assignment: CDR1 SGHTA and CDR2 FQGTGA. CDR3 length equals 15 residues. The V segment lost 1 base and the J segment 5 bases; nucleotides outside the gene matches: 6. The CDR3 protein is CASSLRLAGLDEQYF. CDR3 nucleotides: TGTGCCAGCAGCTTAAGGCTAGCGGGGTTGGACGAGCAGTACTTC. Full variable domain (rest looked up from reference TRBV7-3 and TRBJ2-7): GAGVSQTPSNKVTEKGKYVELRCDPISGHTALYWYRQSLGQGPEFLIYFQGTGAADDSGLPNDRFFAVRPEGSVSTLKIQRTERGDSAVYLCASSLRLAGLDEQYFGPGTRLTVT.

The chain has TRBV6-6 and TRBJ1-1, with D perhaps TRBD1 (6 bases). Germline V gene sequence: CDR1 MNHNY, CDR2 SVGAGI (reference sequence). Trimming removed 2 bases from V and 1 base from J, with 8 bases in between. The CDR3 is made up of 14 amino acids. CDR3: CASSYAGANTEAFF. DNA for the CDR3: TGTGCCAGCAGTTACGCGGGGGCGAACACTGAAGCTTTCTTT.

The rearrangement uses TRBV2 and TRBJ2-7; 7 nucleotides match TRBD2. The CDR3 sequence is 14 residues long. Germline V gene data show CDR1 as SNHLY and CDR2 as FYNNEI. The trim removed 5 bases at V and 3 bases at J, leaving 7 bases unmatched. Here the CDR3 reads CASSRGEGVYEQYF. CDR3 bases: TGTGCCAGCAGTCGGGGGGAGGGAGTCTACGAGCAGTACTTC. The full variable domain, in which reference TRBV2 and TRBJ2-7 provide the parts outside the CDR3, is EPEVTQTPSHQVTQMGQEVILRCVPISNHLYFYWYRQILGQKVEFLVSFYNNEISEKSEIFDDQFSVERPDGSNFTLKIRSTKLEDSAMYFCASSRGEGVYEQYFGPGTRLTVT.

The chain carries TRBV9 and TRBJ2-1, with 10 bases aligning to TRBD2. The germline gives CDR1 SGDLS, CDR2 YYNGEE. After removal of 2 bases from V and 8 bases from J, the junction contained 7 bases not matched to a gene. The CDR3 sequence is 15 residues long. The CDR3 here is CASSVWSGGADEQFF. CDR3 DNA sequence: TGTGCCAGCAGCGTTTGGAGCGGGGGGGCCGATGAGCAGTTCTTC. Looking up the rest from reference TRBV9 and TRBJ2-1 gives the full variable domain: DSGVTQTPKHLITATGQRVTLRCSPRSGDLSVYWYQQSLDQGLQFLIQYYNGEERAKGNILERFSAQQFPDLHSELNLSSLELGDSALYFCASSVWSGGADEQFFGPGTRLTVL.

The chain has TRBV7-3 and TRBJ1-2; no definite D call. Per germline, CDR1 SGHTA and CDR2 FQGTGA. Deletions cut 2 bases from V and 2 bases from J, with 6 bases between. CDR3 length: 13 amino acids. The CDR3 DNA is TGTGCCAGCAGCTTACCAGGAAACTATGGCTACACCTTC. Its translation is CASSLPGNYGYTF.

The V gene is TRBV5-4, the J gene TRBJ2-7; 9 bases agree with TRBD1. Trimming at V came to 3 bases and at J to 3 bases, leaving 4 bases not matched to a gene. The CDR3 spans 14 residues. In germline, CDR1 is SGHNT, CDR2 YYREEE (reference sequence). The CDR3 DNA is TGTGCCAGCAGCTCGGGACAGGGTAGCTACGAGCAGTACTTC. Encoded protein: CASSSGQGSYEQYF. Complete variable domain (other parts from reference TRBV5-4 and TRBJ2-7): ETGVTQSPTHLIKTRGQQVTLRCSSQSGHNTVSWYQQALGQGPQFIFQYYREEENGRGNFPPRFSGLQFPNYSSELNVNALELDDSALYLCASSSGQGSYEQYFGPGTRLTVT.

This clone was observed a few times. V is TRBV29-1 and J is TRBJ1-3, with unresolved D. This CDR3 has 12 amino acids. Germline V gene sequence: CDR1 SQVTM, CDR2 ANQGSEA. V was trimmed by 4 bases and J by 1 base, leaving 5 bases between them. CDR3 nucleotide sequence: TGCAGCGTTGGGACTTCTGGAAACACCATATATTTT. Its protein product is CSVGTSGNTIYF.

This clone was detected once. This chain joins TRBV19 and TRBJ2-2; D is unclear. The V end was cut by 7 bases, the J end by 6 bases, with 3 bases between. Germline assignment: CDR1 LNHDA and CDR2 SQIVND (reference sequence). The CDR3 is 10 residues long. The CDR3 here is CASTSGELFF. The CDR3 nucleotides are TGTGCCAGTACATCCGGGGAGCTGTTTTTT. The complete variable domain, with remaining parts taken from reference TRBV19 and TRBJ2-2, reads DGGITQSPKYLFRKEGQNVTLSCEQNLNHDAMYWYRQDPGQGLRLIYYSQIVNDFQKGDIAEGYSVSREKKESFPLTVTSAQKNPTAFYLCASTSGELFFGEGSRLTVL.

Comments on this clone: One end of the junction is discordant with germline, which a read error may explain. The V call is TRBV5-1, the J call TRBJ1-1; TRBD1 matches at 8 bases. The CDR3 covers 18 residues. Germline CDR1 SGHRS, CDR2 YFSETQ. CDR3 sequence: CASSPAGTGVGMNTEAFF. CDR3 nucleotide sequence: TGCGCCAGCAGCCCCGCGGGGACAGGCGTTGGGATGAACACTGAAGCTTTTTTT.

This chain joins TRBV6-5 and TRBJ2-7, with TRBD2 matching over 7 bases. V gave up 7 bases and J gave up 1 base; unmatched junction bases: 7. The CDR3 is 14 residues long. The germline gives CDR1 MNHEY, CDR2 SVGAGI. Here the CDR3 DNA reads TGTGCCAGCACGCCTAGCGGCACTTCCTACGAGCAGTACTTC. Translating it yields CASTPSGTSYEQYF.

The V gene is TRBV21-1, the J gene TRBJ2-7; no check of the table's D call, TRBD1, against the DNA was made. TRBV21-1 is a known pseudogene. CDR3 size: 16 residues. The CDR3 bases are TGTGCCAGCAGGCTCCCTGACCGGGACAGGGAACACGAGCAGTACTTC. Its translation is CASRLPDRDREHEQYF.

J is TRBJ2-1 and V is TRBV4-1, with 9 bases matching TRBD2. From germline, CDR1 is MGHRA and CDR2 YSYEKL. CDR3 length: 16 amino acids. Losses at the gene ends were 4 bases for V and 7 bases for J; bases not matched to a gene: 11. The CDR3 region is CASSPPLAGRANEQFF. The CDR3 bases are TGCGCCAGCAGCCCGCCCCTAGCGGGGAGGGCGAATGAGCAGTTCTTC.

V and J are TRBV28 and TRBJ2-7; TRBD1 matches at 8 bases. The trim removed 3 bases at V and 2 bases at J, leaving 6 bases unmatched. The CDR3 has 15 residues. The germline V gene has CDR1 MDHEN and CDR2 SYDVKM. This chain's CDR3 is CASSFRDRTPYEQYF. DNA of the CDR3: TGTGCCAGCAGTTTCAGGGACAGGACTCCCTACGAGCAGTACTTC. The variable domain in full, with the rest retrieved from reference TRBV28 and TRBJ2-7, is DVKVTQSSRYLVKRTGEKVFLECVQDMDHENMFWYRQDPGLGLRLIYFSYDVKMKEKGDIPEGYSVSREKKERFSLILESASTNQTSMYLCASSFRDRTPYEQYFGPGTRLTVT.

The V call is TRBV4-3, the J call TRBJ2-7, with 7 bases matching TRBD2. V dropped 0 bases and J dropped 2; count of bases not matched to a gene: 1. The V gene's germline CDR1 is LGHNA and CDR2 YSLEER. The CDR3 is 14 residues long. The DNA of the CDR3 is TGCGCCAGCAGCCAAGACGCGGGGGCCTACGAGCAGTACTTC. As protein: CASSQDAGAYEQYF.

This clone was observed once. The chain uses TRBV5-1 and TRBJ2-7; 9 nucleotides align to TRBD2. The V segment lost 5 bases and the J segment 7 bases; nucleotides outside the gene matches: 7. The CDR3 totals 13 residues. CDR1 and CDR2 from the germline V gene are SGHRS and YFSETQ. In DNA form, the CDR3 reads TGCGCCAGCAGTGGTAGCGGGGGCGAAGAGCAGTACTTC. Amino acid sequence: CASSGSGGEEQYF. The variable domain in full, completed from reference TRBV5-1 and TRBJ2-7, reads KAGVTQTPRYLIKTRGQQVTLSCSPISGHRSVSWYQQTPGQGLQFLFEYFSETQRNKGNFPGRFSGRQFSNSRSEMNVSTLELGDSALYLCASSGSGGEEQYFGPGTRLTVT.

The chain employs TRBV12-5 and TRBJ2-2; no definite D call. Trimming stripped 2 bases from V and 1 base from J, with 2 bases between. This CDR3 spans 13 amino acids. Germline V gene data show CDR1 as LGHNT and CDR2 as FRNRAP. The CDR3 DNA is TGTGCTAGTGGTTTGCTGAACACCGGGGAGCTGTTTTTT. Amino acid sequence: CASGLLNTGELFF.

The gene calls are TRBV10-3 and TRBJ2-5, with D possibly being TRBD1 (6 bases). Trimming took off 2 bases at V and 3 bases at J, with 13 bases between the two ends. This CDR3 region has 15 residues. CDR1 ENHRY and CDR2 SYGVKD come from the germline V gene. CDR3 coding DNA: TGTGCCATCAGTGAGAAGAAAACAGGGAAAGAGACCCAGTACTTC. It yields the protein CAISEKKTGKETQYF.

The J gene is TRBJ2-3, the V gene TRBV5-1; a weak D match, TRBD2 (5 bases). CDR1 and CDR2 from the germline V gene are SGHRS and YFSETQ. There are 13 residues in the CDR3. V dropped 7 bases and J dropped 6 bases, with 15 bases sitting between them. The CDR3 sequence: CASGERATDTQYF. CDR3 in DNA: TGCGCCAGCGGCGAGAGGGCGACGGATACGCAGTATTTT.

CDR3 nucleotide sequence: TGTGCCAGCAGCCAAGATGGACTGATTGGGGACACTGAAGCTTTCTTT. Its translation: CASSQDGLIGDTEAFF. The chain has TRBV14 and TRBJ1-1, with no clear D. Germline-derived CDR1 and CDR2 are SGHDN and FVKESK. The ends were cut back, 0 bases at V and 3 bases at J, with 14 bases in the middle. The CDR3 is 16 amino acids.

The rearrangement links TRBV2 to TRBJ2-1; D ambiguous. Germline CDR1 SNHLY, CDR2 FYNNEI. V was pared by 4 bases and J by 8 bases, with 9 bases between. The CDR3 has 12 residues. For the CDR3, the DNA is TGTGCCAGCAGTGTTCGTCTATATGAGCAGTTCTTC. Translation: CASSVRLYEQFF.

This clone was observed a few times. The chain carries TRBV29-1 and TRBJ1-1; D is perhaps TRBD1 (5 bases). This CDR3 is 13 amino acids long. V gave up 3 bases and J gave up 10 bases, with 18 bases separating them. Germline V gives CDR1 SQVTM, CDR2 ANQGSEA. The CDR3 DNA follows: TGCAGCGTTGACCAAGGGGCTATGGGATTAGCTTTCTTT. Translation: CSVDQGAMGLAFF.

The chain has TRBV7-9 and TRBJ1-1, with D possibly matching TRBD1 (6 bases). Trimming took off 3 bases at V and 11 bases at J, with 19 bases between the two ends. The CDR3 spans 14 residues. Per the germline V gene, CDR1 is SEHNR and CDR2 is FQNEAQ (reference sequence). The CDR3: CASSFPTGFEAAFF. The CDR3 DNA sequence: TGTGCCAGCAGCTTCCCTACAGGGTTCGAGGCGGCTTTCTTT.

The table lists this clone with a few counts. This same CDR3 is encoded by further DNA sequences in the sample. The CDR3 loop is CASSSGQPNTEAFF. The CDR3 DNA reads TGCGCCAGCAGCTCGGGACAGCCTAACACTGAAGCTTTCTTT. The V gene is TRBV5-1, the J gene TRBJ1-1, with 7 positions matching TRBD1. Losses at the gene ends were 3 bases for V and 2 bases for J; bases not matched to a gene: 4. The CDR3 spans 14 residues. The germline V gene has CDR1 SGHRS and CDR2 YFSETQ.

A note on this clone: The same CDR3 arises from other DNA sequences in this sample as well. The chain couples TRBV5-1 to TRBJ2-7, with D possibly TRBD2 on 6 matching bases. CDR1 is SGHRS, CDR2 YFSETQ, per germline. Trimming pared 5 bases from V and 4 bases from J, leaving 13 bases between. This CDR3 comprises 13 residues. CDR3 sequence reads: CASRRDGGYEQYF. The CDR3 DNA sequence: TGCGCCAGCAGGCGGGACGGCGGATACGAGCAGTACTTC.

The CDR3 is CASSQVSGGTDTQYF. The CDR3 DNA sequence: TGTGCCAGCAGCCAAGTTAGCGGTGGCACAGATACGCAGTATTTT. The chain joins TRBV4-2 to TRBJ2-3; D is possibly TRBD2 (6 bases). The CDR3 contains 15 residues. CDR1 LGHNA and CDR2 YNFKEQ come from the germline V gene. Trimming pared 1 base from V and 1 base from J, leaving 9 bases between.